The 27 T cell receptor beta chains below come from one sample, sequenced in a study of T-cell memory formation after mild COVID-19. TCRdb used MiXCR to reprocess the 5' RACE reads, holding one entry per CDR3 protein. The sample comprises around 340,000 distinct CDR3 sequences, 13% to 15% of which are singletons, and around a fifth rests with the top ten. Sample: PBMCs or a T cell subset sorted from them (not recorded which). All receptors derive from a man between 18 and 35 years old who had mild COVID-19 (a few samples of this study predate the infection). Cell type and time point are not known.

This clonotype was counted only a few times. The chain combines TRBV5-1 with TRBJ2-1; D not certain. V lost 1 base and J lost 8, with 7 bases in between. This CDR3 region has 12 residues. Germline CDR1 reads SGHRS; CDR2 reads YFSETQ. This CDR3 is CASSLFWDEQFF. The CDR3, as DNA: TGCGCCAGCAGCTTGTTCTGGGATGAGCAGTTCTTC.

Only a few counts were recorded for this clonotype. The chain employs TRBV3-1 and TRBJ2-2; the D gene is possibly TRBD1 (6 bases). Germline assignment: CDR1 LGHDT and CDR2 YNNKEL (reference sequence). The CDR3 loop spans 16 amino acids. Trimming removed 3 bases from V and 4 bases from J, with 15 bases in between. The CDR3 spells CASSHLLGQSTGELFF. DNA of the CDR3: TGTGCCAGCAGCCATCTATTGGGACAATCCACCGGGGAGCTGTTTTTT.

The table lists this clonotype with a few counts. CDR3 in amino acids: CASGDSWVRETQYF. The CDR3 DNA is TGTGCCAGCGGGGACTCGTGGGTTAGGGAGACCCAGTACTTC. This chain links TRBV27 with TRBJ2-5; tentative D call: TRBD2 (6 bases). The CDR3 is 14 amino acids. The germline V and J ends were trimmed by 8 bases and 5 bases, with 18 bases remaining between them. CDR1 and CDR2 (germline): MNHEY, SMNVEV (reference sequence).

In this sample, this clonotype turned up many times. V and J are TRBV5-1 and TRBJ2-1; TRBD1 is a possible D gene (6 bases). The CDR3 has 15 amino acids. V was pared by 4 bases and J by 0 bases, with 11 bases between. Per the germline V gene, CDR1 is SGHRS and CDR2 is YFSETQ. Here the CDR3 DNA reads TGCGCCAGCAGCAATACAGGGAGCTCCTACAATGAGCAGTTCTTC. Amino acids: CASSNTGSSYNEQFF.

This clonotype occurred a few times. V usage is TRBV6-6 and J usage is TRBJ2-3; TRBD1 aligns across 11 bases. CDR1 is MNHNY and CDR2 is SVGAGI in the germline V gene (reference sequence). Trimming removed 5 bases from V and 2 bases from J; junction bases left unmatched: 6. The CDR3 has 16 amino acids. The chain's CDR3 is CASSHGTGGFTDTQYF. The CDR3 DNA is TGTGCCAGCAGTCACGGGACAGGGGGTTTCACAGATACGCAGTATTTT.

This clonotype was picked up a small number of times. The V and J genes are TRBV2 and TRBJ2-2, with D hard to call. CDR3 length: 13 amino acids. V dropped 7 bases and J dropped 4 bases, with 10 bases sitting between them. The germline gives CDR1 SNHLY, CDR2 FYNNEI. The CDR3 nucleotides are TGTGCCAGCACCCTCATTGGCACCGGGGAGCTGTTTTTT. This translates into CASTLIGTGELFF.

This clonotype has a handful of counts. The chain couples TRBV12-3 or TRBV12-4 to TRBJ1-6; D may be TRBD1 (6 bases). Trimming took off 3 bases at V and 14 bases at J, with 17 bases between the two ends. The CDR3 has 14 amino acids. CDR3 coding DNA: TGTGCCAGCAGTTTGACAGGAGACCCTTCGGCCCTCCACTTT. Its protein is CASSLTGDPSALHF.

This clonotype turned up a few times. V is TRBV28 and J is TRBJ2-1; D gene uncertain. The length of the CDR3 is 15 residues. V was trimmed by 2 bases and J by 4 bases, leaving 12 bases between them. From germline, CDR1 is MDHEN and CDR2 SYDVKM. CDR3 amino acids: CASSLSFGEYNEQFF. CDR3 DNA sequence: TGTGCCAGCAGTTTAAGTTTTGGTGAATACAATGAGCAGTTCTTC.

The chain is built from TRBV5-4 and TRBJ2-2, with TRBD2 matching over 14 bases. V was clipped by 5 bases and J by 2 bases; unmatched bases: 8. CDR3 length equals 18 residues. From germline, CDR1 is SGHNT and CDR2 YYREEE (reference sequence). CDR3 nucleotide sequence: TGTGCCAGCAGTGCGCGACTAGCGGGGGGGTATAACACCGGGGAGCTGTTTTTT. Its translation: CASSARLAGGYNTGELFF.

The chain links TRBV6-2 or TRBV6-3 to TRBJ2-5; D perhaps matches TRBD1 (5 bases). With 4 bases removed from V and 2 bases from J, the gap between germline ends came to 11 bases. The CDR3 runs 14 residues. The germline V gene has CDR1 MNHEY and CDR2 SVGEGT. The CDR3 DNA sequence: TGTGCCAGCAGTTCAAGACAGATACAAGAGACCCAGTACTTC. Translated: CASSSRQIQETQYF.

The chain is built from TRBV12-3 or TRBV12-4 and TRBJ1-2; D remains ambiguous. CDR3 size: 13 residues. The V end lost 3 bases, the J end lost 4 bases, and 9 bases lay between the germline ends. The CDR3 region has the DNA TGTGCCAGCAGTTTTTCGTCCTTCTATGGCTACACCTTC. Its protein is CASSFSSFYGYTF.

The chain combines TRBV29-1 with TRBJ1-1; the D is unclear. The V end lost 0 bases, the J end lost 0 bases, and 11 bases lay between the germline ends. CDR1 and CDR2 (germline): SQVTM, ANQGSEA. This CDR3 contains 15 residues. CDR3: CSVEEWRELNTEAFF. The CDR3 bases are TGCAGCGTTGAAGAGTGGCGGGAATTGAACACTGAAGCTTTCTTT.

This clonotype was picked up many times. The J gene is TRBJ2-2, the V gene TRBV12-3 or TRBV12-4; D is tentatively TRBD1 or TRBD2 (5 bases each). Trimming took off 8 bases at V and 7 bases at J, with 17 bases between the two ends. This CDR3 is 14 amino acids long. The CDR3 loop reads CASFRRVRGGELFF. CDR3 coding DNA: TGTGCCAGCTTTCGCCGAGTGAGGGGCGGGGAGCTGTTTTTT.

In its sample, this clonotype was seen once. The chain joins TRBV7-6 to TRBJ2-7, with TRBD1 matching over 7 bases. There are 15 residues in the CDR3. V shed 4 bases, J shed 4 bases, and the junction held 10 bases outside the gene matches. Per the germline V gene, CDR1 is SGHVS and CDR2 is FNYEAQ. The CDR3 loop is CASSSQVTGSYEQYF. The CDR3, as DNA: TGTGCCAGCAGCTCGCAGGTGACAGGGAGTTACGAGCAGTACTTC.

In its sample, this clonotype was seen many times. The CDR3 protein is CASTRGGSSYNEQFF. The CDR3 bases are TGTGCCAGCACTCGGGGGGGTAGCTCCTACAATGAGCAGTTCTTC. The rearrangement links TRBV12-3 or TRBV12-4 to TRBJ2-1, with TRBD2 matching 8 bases. The CDR3 is 15 amino acids. V dropped 7 bases and J dropped 0; count of bases not matched to a gene: 5.

J is TRBJ2-5 and V is TRBV7-6; 12 bases are a match to TRBD1. J lost 1 base, V lost 2 bases, and 5 bases had no gene match. Germline loops: CDR1 SGHVS, CDR2 FNYEAQ. This CDR3 has 17 amino acids. Here the CDR3 DNA reads TGTGCCAGCAGCTTACCGGGACAGGGGGCGGCCCAAGAGACCCAGTACTTC. Amino acids: CASSLPGQGAAQETQYF.

This clonotype occurred a few times. This chain uses TRBV7-2 with TRBJ2-1; 9 nucleotides agree with TRBD1. The CDR3 sequence is 14 residues long. V lost 8 bases, J lost 8 bases, and 10 bases stayed unmatched. Germline assignment: CDR1 SGHTA and CDR2 FQGNSA. The CDR3 DNA reads as TGTGCCAGCCTCCCGGGACAGGGTGCCCATGAGCAGTTCTTC. Translation: CASLPGQGAHEQFF.

This clonotype appeared a single time. The V call is TRBV3-1, the J call TRBJ1-2; a weak D match, TRBD1 (5 bases). Germline-derived CDR1 and CDR2 are LGHDT and YNNKEL (reference sequence). CDR3 length: 13 residues. Trimming stripped 7 bases from V and 6 bases from J, with 15 bases between. CDR3 sequence (DNA): TGTGCCAGCAATAAGGGCAGGGCCCATGGCTACACCTTC. Residues: CASNKGRAHGYTF.

The chain is built from TRBV7-9 and TRBJ2-3; 10 bases line up with TRBD2. CDR3 length: 15 amino acids. The V segment lost 5 bases and the J segment 1 base; nucleotides outside the gene matches: 3. From germline, CDR1 is SEHNR and CDR2 FQNEAQ (reference sequence). The chain's CDR3 is CASSTGTSGTDTQYF. For the CDR3, the DNA is TGTGCCAGCAGCACCGGGACTAGCGGCACAGATACGCAGTATTTT.

The chain recombines TRBV3-1 with TRBJ2-1; 12 bases line up with TRBD2. CDR3 length equals 15 residues. The trim removed 5 bases at V and 10 bases at J, leaving 9 bases unmatched. From germline, CDR1 is LGHDT and CDR2 YNNKEL (reference sequence). CDR3 DNA: TGTGCCAGCAGCGGGGCTAGCGGGGGGGCTAGGGAGCAGTTCTTC. Its translation is CASSGASGGAREQFF.

This clonotype is termed medium-sized. The chain recombines TRBV7-3 with TRBJ2-5, with TRBD2 matching 8 bases. Germline V gene sequence: CDR1 SGHTA, CDR2 FQGTGA. The CDR3 runs 14 residues. The J segment lost 5 bases and the V segment lost 5 bases, leaving 7 bases of the junction unmatched. DNA of the CDR3: TGTGCCAGCAGCCCGGGGGGGCCCTTGGAGACCCAGTACTTC. As protein: CASSPGGPLETQYF.

This clonotype was counted a few times. V usage is TRBV28 and J usage is TRBJ1-6; tentative D call: TRBD1 (6 bases). CDR1 is MDHEN and CDR2 is SYDVKM in the germline V gene. Trimming pared 6 bases from V and 13 bases from J, leaving 13 bases between. The CDR3 covers 12 residues. The CDR3 protein is CASRSTGTPLHF. Here the CDR3 DNA reads TGTGCCAGCAGGTCCACAGGGACCCCCCTCCACTTT.

This chain joins TRBV25-1 and TRBJ2-3, with no clear D. Germline assignment: CDR1 MGHDK and CDR2 SYGVNS. The CDR3 runs to 14 residues. Trimming took off 3 bases at V and 2 bases at J, with 9 bases between the two ends. CDR3 in DNA: TGTGCCAGCAGTGACCACAGAAACACAGATACGCAGTATTTT. Translation gives CASSDHRNTDTQYF. The full variable domain, its missing parts supplied by reference TRBV25-1 and TRBJ2-3, is EADIYQTPRYLVIGTGKKITLECSQTMGHDKMYWYQQDPGMELHLIHYSYGVNSTEKGDLSSESTVSRIRTEHFPLTLESARPSHTSQYLCASSDHRNTDTQYFGPGTRLTVL.

The rearrangement joins TRBV3-1 to TRBJ2-5; D may be TRBD2 (6 bases). Germline V lookup: CDR1 LGHDT, CDR2 YNNKEL (reference sequence). V was cut by 1 base and J by 2 bases, with 11 bases left in between. The CDR3 is 15 amino acids. The DNA of the CDR3 is TGTGCCAGCAGCCAAGGCCGGGACTTGCAAGAGACCCAGTACTTC. Its translation: CASSQGRDLQETQYF.

The V call is TRBV6-5, the J call TRBJ2-1, with 7 bases matching TRBD1. The ends lost 6 bases at V and 5 bases at J; junction bases unmatched: 13. Germline CDR1 MNHEY, CDR2 SVGAGI. This CDR3 comprises 16 residues. The CDR3 DNA is TGTGCCAGCAGCCGATCCGGGACAGCCATGGACAATGAGCAGTTCTTC. Its protein is CASSRSGTAMDNEQFF.

This clonotype has a handful of counts. The gene calls are TRBV12-3 or TRBV12-4 and TRBJ1-1; no clear D gene. Deletions cut 2 bases from V and 9 bases from J, with 7 bases between. The CDR3 spans 11 residues. DNA for the CDR3: TGTGCCAGCAGTTTAAATCGGAAAGCTTTCTTT. Amino acids: CASSLNRKAFF.

The V call is TRBV30, the J call TRBJ1-1; the D is unclear. Germline lookup yields CDR1 GTSNPN and CDR2 SVGIG (reference sequence). V was pared by 5 bases and J by 7 bases, with 14 bases between. The CDR3 has 12 amino acids. The CDR3 bases are TGTGCCTGGTCACCATTTGGGAGTGAAGCTTTCTTT. Amino acid sequence: CAWSPFGSEAFF.